Listed here are 14 T cell receptor beta chains from one sample, sequenced in a study of OX40 agonist ivuxolimab in advanced cancers. Repertoires were generated with immunoSEQ multiplex PCR, while TCRdb's copy carries only in-frame clones and drops some. The data hold some 38,000 clones, with about 89% observed a single time. The source was CD4+ or CD8+ T cells sorted from blood, collected in a trial of the OX40 agonist ivuxolimab. All receptors come from an adult with an advanced solid tumor such as melanoma, head and neck, liver or kidney cancer.

The CDR3 sequence: CASGGNVLTF. CDR3 sequence (DNA): TGTGCCAGCGGGGGGAACGTCCTGACTTTC. The chain links TRBV2 to TRBJ2-6; D is perhaps TRBD2 (6 bases). Looked up from germline, CDR1 is SNHLY and CDR2 is FYNNEI. CDR3 size: 10 residues. Trimming removed 8 bases from V and 10 bases from J, with 6 bases in between.

This chain links TRBV7-9 with TRBJ2-1, with a possible D match to TRBD2 (6 bases). Trimming took 3 bases from V and 6 from J, leaving 15 bases between them. The CDR3 is made up of 15 amino acids. The germline gives CDR1 SEHNR, CDR2 FQNEAQ (reference sequence). CDR3 region: CASSFGLVGGNEQFF. In nucleotides, the CDR3 is TGTGCCAGCAGCTTCGGGCTAGTGGGGGGCAATGAGCAGTTCTTC.

The chain links TRBV19 to TRBJ1-5; no firm D call. The CDR3 contains 12 residues. Germline CDR1 reads LNHDA; CDR2 reads SQIVND (reference sequence). Between the trimmed V and J ends, which lost 7 bases and 0 bases, there was a span of 4 bases. The CDR3 nucleotides are TGTGCCAGTAATCCTAGCAATCAGCCCCAGCATTTT. Protein sequence: CASNPSNQPQHF.

With respect to this clone: This sample includes further DNA sequences coding for the same CDR3. The rearrangement joins TRBV7-3 to TRBJ2-5, with 7 bases identical to TRBD1. The junction had 4 bases not matched to a gene; V was cut back by 5 bases and J by 1 base. The germline V gene has CDR1 SGHTA and CDR2 FQGTGA. CDR3 length equals 14 residues. The CDR3 region is CASSPTGLQETQYF. CDR3 nucleotides: TGTGCCAGCAGCCCGACAGGGCTCCAAGAGACCCAGTACTTC.

The chain joins TRBV5-5 to TRBJ1-2, with 7 bases lining up with TRBD1. The germline V gene has CDR1 SGHKS and CDR2 YYEKEE (reference sequence). The J segment lost 8 bases and the V segment lost 4 bases, leaving 17 bases of the junction unmatched. The CDR3 is 16 amino acids. CDR3 DNA: TGTGCCAGCAGCACCGGGACAGCTCGGGCCCCTAGGGGCTACACCTTC. Translating it yields CASSTGTARAPRGYTF.

This clone was observed a single time. CDR3 region: CASSGSSYNSPLHF. DNA for the CDR3: TGTGCCAGCAGTGGGAGCTCCTATAATTCACCCCTCCACTTT. J is TRBJ1-6 and V is TRBV2; D is uncertain. The CDR3 spans 14 residues. Germline V gives CDR1 SNHLY, CDR2 FYNNEI. Trimming left V 4 bases short and J 0 bases short, with 4 bases between.

The chain joins TRBV6-4 to TRBJ1-2, with D tentatively TRBD1 (6 bases). Trimming removed 6 bases from V and 7 bases from J, with 15 bases in between. The CDR3 has 13 residues. Germline loops: CDR1 MRHNA, CDR2 SNTAGT. This CDR3 reads CASRPQGAGGYTF. In nucleotides, the CDR3 is TGTGCCAGCAGACCACAGGGTGCGGGTGGCTACACCTTC.

This clone was counted a single time. The CDR3: CASSLVQSMNTEAFF. The DNA for the CDR3 is TGTGCCAGCAGCTTAGTGCAGAGCATGAACACTGAAGCTTTCTTT. The chain is built from TRBV11-2 and TRBJ1-1; D remains unclear. The ends were cut back, 1 base at V and 0 bases at J, with 9 bases in the middle. The germline gives CDR1 SGHAT, CDR2 FQNNGV. The CDR3 is made up of 15 amino acids.

This chain uses TRBV4-1 with TRBJ1-1; the D is unclear. CDR3 length equals 16 residues. The V gene's germline CDR1 is MGHRA and CDR2 YSYEKL. V shed 1 base and J shed 5 bases, with 17 bases lying between them. This CDR3 is CASSQGAVGRRTEAFF. The CDR3 bases are TGCGCCAGCAGCCAAGGGGCGGTGGGCCGTCGGACTGAAGCTTTCTTT.

This chain connects TRBV7-3 to TRBJ2-1; D is unresolved. V was clipped by 4 bases and J by 8 bases, with 12 bases between them. This CDR3 is 13 amino acids long. Per germline, CDR1 SGHTA and CDR2 FQGTGA. CDR3 region: CASSYSTLHEQFF. The CDR3 bases are TGTGCCAGCAGCTATTCCACCCTCCATGAGCAGTTCTTC. Drawing the rest from reference TRBV7-3 and TRBJ2-1, the complete variable domain is GAGVSQTPSNKVTEKGKYVELRCDPISGHTALYWYRQSLGQGPEFLIYFQGTGAADDSGLPNDRFFAVRPEGSVSTLKIQRTERGDSAVYLCASSYSTLHEQFFGPGTRLTVL.

This clone was recorded a few times. The chain has TRBV5-4 and TRBJ2-2; D is uncertain. This CDR3 comprises 14 residues. Germline V gene sequence: CDR1 SGHNT, CDR2 YYREEE (reference sequence). Trimming shortened V by 0 bases and J by 4 bases, and 7 bases separated the two germline ends. The CDR3 DNA is TGTGCCAGCAGCTTGGCGGGCCCCACCGGGGAGCTGTTTTTT. Translation gives CASSLAGPTGELFF.

The rearrangement uses TRBV19 and TRBJ1-1; a weak D match, TRBD1 (5 bases). Germline V gene data show CDR1 as LNHDA and CDR2 as SQIVND (reference sequence). This CDR3 spans 15 amino acids. Trimming removed 6 bases at V and 1 base at J, with 15 bases between. The CDR3 bases are TGTGCCAGTAGGCCCCGGGGACTGGAGAACACTGAAGCTTTCTTT. This encodes CASRPRGLENTEAFF.

V usage is TRBV7-9 and J usage is TRBJ2-7; the D gene is possibly TRBD1 (6 bases). Germline CDR1 reads SEHNR; CDR2 reads FQNEAQ (reference sequence). The CDR3 is made up of 14 amino acids. The V end lost 4 bases, the J end lost 2 bases, and 12 bases lay between the germline ends. CDR3 region: CASSSSGTPYEQYF. The CDR3 nucleotides are TGTGCCAGCAGCTCCTCCGGGACACCCTACGAGCAGTACTTC.

The V call is TRBV29-1, the J call TRBJ2-1; 10 bases are shared with TRBD2. The CDR3 is made up of 16 amino acids. Trimming at V came to 4 bases and at J to 3 bases, leaving 9 bases not matched to a gene. The germline gives CDR1 SQVTM, CDR2 ANQGSEA. CDR3 bases: TGCAGCGTTGTAGCGGGGGGCGGAACCCGCTACAATGAGCAGTTCTTC. The encoded protein is CSVVAGGGTRYNEQFF.